What follows are 29 T cell receptor beta chains derived from one specimen sequenced in a study of T cell responses to AZD1222 COVID-19 vaccine. The method was immunoSEQ multiplex PCR; TCRdb's version includes in-frame clones alone and lacks a portion of them. The profile covers approximately 180,000 clones, with around 88% appearing a single time and about 7.2% taken by the ten largest. The source material was peripheral blood, sampled on day 0 of AZD1222 vaccination. These TCRs come from an adult in good health.

The genes are TRBV5-6 and TRBJ1-5; D is perhaps TRBD1 (6 bases). CDR1 is SGHDT, CDR2 YYEEEE, per germline. Trimming left V 0 bases short and J 4 bases short, with 14 bases between. This CDR3 spans 16 amino acids. CDR3 protein: CASSLARGQGNQPQHF. CDR3 in DNA: TGTGCCAGCAGCTTGGCACGGGGGCAGGGAAATCAGCCCCAGCATTTT.

The chain employs TRBV4-3 and TRBJ1-5; a possible D gene is TRBD1 (5 bases). The germline CDR1 and CDR2 sequences are LGHNA and YSLEER. The V end lost 0 bases, the J end lost 6 bases, and 6 bases lay between the germline ends. The CDR3 covers 13 residues. The CDR3 region is CASSQEGGQPQHF. The CDR3, as DNA: TGCGCCAGCAGCCAAGAGGGGGGTCAGCCCCAGCATTTT.

The chain has TRBV27 and TRBJ1-6; 10 bases line up with TRBD1. With V trimmed by 5 bases and J by 9 bases, 10 bases remained unmatched. Germline V CDR1 and CDR2: MNHEY, SMNVEV (reference sequence). The length of the CDR3 is 16 residues. This CDR3 is CASSPPPGTGVSPLHF. CDR3 DNA sequence: TGTGCCAGCAGTCCACCCCCCGGGACAGGGGTTTCACCCCTCCACTTT.

The chain combines TRBV10-3 with TRBJ1-1; D uncertain. CDR1 ENHRY and CDR2 SYGVKD come from the germline V gene. The CDR3 is made up of 16 amino acids. Trimming removed 3 bases at V and 3 bases at J, with 17 bases between. The CDR3 spells CAISEEQFPGDTEAFF. DNA of the CDR3: TGTGCCATCAGTGAAGAACAGTTCCCCGGGGACACTGAAGCTTTCTTT.

The chain carries TRBV27 and TRBJ2-7, with 10 positions matching TRBD1. The germline V gene has CDR1 MNHEY and CDR2 SMNVEV (reference sequence). The CDR3 sequence is 14 residues long. The V and J ends lost 3 bases and 3 bases, in that order; junction bases with no gene match: 2. DNA for the CDR3: TGTGCCAGCAGTTTCGGGACAGGGGTCTACGAGCAGTACTTC. This sequence encodes CASSFGTGVYEQYF.

The V and J genes are TRBV6-6 and TRBJ1-3; D remains ambiguous. Germline V gene data show CDR1 as MNHNY and CDR2 as SVGAGI (reference sequence). The CDR3 is made up of 15 amino acids. V lost 0 bases to trimming and J lost 0 bases, with 6 bases between them. As DNA, the CDR3 is TGTGCCAGCAGTTACTCGGGGAGCTCTGGAAACACCATATATTTT. Its translation: CASSYSGSSGNTIYF.

The chain couples TRBV5-1 to TRBJ2-2; 9 bases line up with TRBD2. This CDR3 spans 18 amino acids. J was trimmed by 3 bases and V by 0 bases; bases with no gene match: 9. Germline CDR1 is SGHRS and CDR2 is YFSETQ. The CDR3 is CASSLGAAGGLDTGELFF. CDR3 in DNA: TGCGCCAGCAGCTTGGGAGCGGCGGGGGGGCTTGACACCGGGGAGCTGTTTTTT. Using reference TRBV5-1 and TRBJ2-2 for the parts outside the CDR3, the full variable domain is KAGVTQTPRYLIKTRGQQVTLSCSPISGHRSVSWYQQTPGQGLQFLFEYFSETQRNKGNFPGRFSGRQFSNSRSEMNVSTLELGDSALYLCASSLGAAGGLDTGELFFGEGSRLTVL.

The chain carries TRBV28 and TRBJ1-2; tentative D call: TRBD1 (6 bases). This CDR3 comprises 13 residues. The V gene's germline CDR1 is MDHEN and CDR2 SYDVKM. V lost 2 bases and J 6 bases, leaving 10 bases between the germline ends. The DNA for the CDR3 is TGTGCCAGCAGTTTACCGGGGGCACATGGCTACACCTTC. Amino acid sequence: CASSLPGAHGYTF.

This rearrangement joins TRBV10-1 to TRBJ2-1; TRBD1 is a possible D gene (6 bases). Trimming removed 11 bases from V and 15 bases from J, with 32 bases in between. Per the germline V gene, CDR1 is WNHNN and CDR2 is SYGVQD (reference sequence). The CDR3 totals 15 residues. The CDR3 nucleotides are TGCGCCGGTCATAACGGGACACGGCTAAGTCTGTCATGGTTCTTC. Protein: CAGHNGTRLSLSWFF.

CDR3 sequence: CASSFPGGELFF. The CDR3 bases are TGTGCCAGCAGTTTTCCGGGCGGGGAGCTGTTTTTT. J is TRBJ2-2 and V is TRBV12-3 or TRBV12-4; unclear D gene. The V and J ends lost 3 bases and 7 bases respectively, with 6 bases between them. The CDR3 contains 12 residues.

This rearrangement joins TRBV30 to TRBJ1-2, with D hard to call. Germline-derived CDR1 and CDR2 are GTSNPN and SVGIG (reference sequence). V was trimmed by 2 bases and J by 4 bases, leaving 17 bases between them. This CDR3 has 15 residues. The CDR3 region is CAWSFIDRGSYGYTF. The CDR3 bases are TGTGCCTGGAGTTTTATAGATCGGGGTAGCTATGGCTACACCTTC. The whole variable domain, remainder taken from reference TRBV30 and TRBJ1-2, is SQTIHQWPATLVQPVGSPLSLECTVEGTSNPNLYWYRQAAGRGLQLLFYSVGIGQISSEVPQNLSASRPQDRQFILSSKKLLLSDSGFYLCAWSFIDRGSYGYTFGSGTRLTVV.

The rearrangement links TRBV10-1 to TRBJ2-1, with D uncertain. Trimming left V 4 bases short and J 4 bases short, with 2 bases between. The CDR3 is 11 residues long. In germline, CDR1 is WNHNN, CDR2 SYGVQD (reference sequence). CDR3 loop: CASSGYNEQFF. The CDR3 DNA is TGCGCCAGCAGTGGGTACAATGAGCAGTTCTTC.

The chain couples TRBV2 to TRBJ2-1, with 7 bases matching TRBD2. Germline lookup yields CDR1 SNHLY and CDR2 FYNNEI. This CDR3 is 15 amino acids long. With V trimmed by 3 bases and J by 4 bases, 6 bases remained unmatched. CDR3 nucleotides: TGTGCCAGCAGTGAGGAACCGGGGGGTTACAATGAGCAGTTCTTC. This encodes CASSEEPGGYNEQFF.

This chain links TRBV7-9 with TRBJ2-3; maybe TRBD1 (6 bases). The V gene lost 5 bases and the J gene lost 1 base, with 13 bases spanning the gap. This CDR3 has 15 residues. The V gene's germline CDR1 is SEHNR and CDR2 FQNEAQ (reference sequence). DNA of the CDR3: TGTGCCAGCAGCGAGCGACAGGCAGGCACAGATACGCAGTATTTT. It translates to CASSERQAGTDTQYF.

This clone was counted only a few times. The CDR3 coding sequence is TGTGCCAGCAGCAGCGGACAGGGAGGAATTGGCTACACCTTC. It yields the protein CASSSGQGGIGYTF. The genes are TRBV7-2 and TRBJ1-2, with 8 bases matching TRBD1. This CDR3 has 14 residues. V shed 5 bases, J shed 7 bases, and the junction held 9 bases outside the gene matches. The germline CDR1 and CDR2 sequences are SGHTA and FQGNSA.

This chain connects TRBV11-1 to TRBJ1-1; D unresolved. Germline V lookup: CDR1 SGHAT, CDR2 FQDESV (reference sequence). CDR3 length: 14 residues. V lost 2 bases, J lost 2 bases, and 9 bases lay in between. CDR3 sequence reads: CASSLSDGNTEAFF. The CDR3 DNA reads TGTGCCAGCAGCTTATCAGACGGAAACACTGAAGCTTTCTTT.

The J gene is TRBJ2-7, the V gene TRBV7-9; perhaps TRBD1 as D (5 bases). This CDR3 is 13 amino acids long. Trimming shortened V by 1 base and J by 3 bases, and 7 bases separated the two germline ends. Germline V CDR1 and CDR2: SEHNR, FQNEAQ (reference sequence). The CDR3 sequence: CASSLGGGYEQYF. The CDR3 DNA follows: TGTGCCAGCAGCTTAGGGGGCGGCTACGAGCAGTACTTC.

V is TRBV2 and J is TRBJ1-5; no clear D gene. CDR3 length: 14 amino acids. Germline-derived CDR1 and CDR2 are SNHLY and FYNNEI. V was shortened by 6 bases and J by 9 bases, with 18 bases between the two germline ends. CDR3 sequence reads: CASRGMEGQGPQHF. The CDR3 DNA reads as TGTGCCAGCAGGGGGATGGAAGGCCAAGGGCCCCAGCATTTT.

This clone occurred a few times. In DNA form, the CDR3 reads TGTGCCAGCAGCCTGACAGGGGATGGGGAAAAACTGTTTTTT. Amino acids: CASSLTGDGEKLFF. The chain uses TRBV5-5 and TRBJ1-4; 8 bases agree with TRBD1. Trimming took 4 bases from V and 8 from J; bases not matched to a gene: 7. Germline CDR1 is SGHKS and CDR2 is YYEKEE (reference sequence). This CDR3 is 14 amino acids long.

The chain joins TRBV7-9 to TRBJ1-2, with D maybe TRBD1 (6 bases). The germline CDR1 and CDR2 sequences are SEHNR and FQNEAQ (reference sequence). The CDR3 loop spans 16 amino acids. V dropped 3 bases and J dropped 5 bases, with 19 bases sitting between them. The CDR3 sequence: CASSFYPRGASYGYTF. The CDR3 coding sequence is TGTGCCAGCAGCTTTTACCCCCGGGGGGCTTCATATGGCTACACCTTC.

The CDR3 is CASSFTSGGLTYNEQFF. The CDR3 coding sequence is TGTGCCAGCAGCTTTACTAGCGGGGGGCTTACATACAATGAGCAGTTCTTC. V and J are TRBV11-2 and TRBJ2-1, with 12 bases matching TRBD2. Germline V gene sequence: CDR1 SGHAT, CDR2 FQNNGV. V gave up 3 bases and J gave up 4 bases; unmatched junction bases: 7. The CDR3 covers 17 residues.

CDR3 in amino acids: CASSPLLAGAYEQYF. The DNA of the CDR3 is TGTGCCAGCAGCCCTTTACTAGCGGGGGCCTACGAGCAGTACTTC. The chain links TRBV14 to TRBJ2-7, with 11 positions matching TRBD2. Germline V lookup: CDR1 SGHDN, CDR2 FVKESK. This CDR3 is built from 15 residues. J was trimmed by 2 bases and V by 4 bases; bases with no gene match: 4. Full variable domain (remainder filled in from reference TRBV14 and TRBJ2-7): EAGVTQFPSHSVIEKGQTVTLRCDPISGHDNLYWYRRVMGKEIKFLLHFVKESKQDESGMPNNRFLAERTGGTYSTLKVQPAELEDSGVYFCASSPLLAGAYEQYFGPGTRLTVT.

This clone has more than one count but fewer than ten. The chain links TRBV9 to TRBJ2-2; D is ambiguous. Trimming left V 1 base short and J 7 bases short, with 8 bases between. The CDR3 has 13 amino acids. Germline CDR1 reads SGDLS; CDR2 reads YYNGEE. The CDR3 nucleotides read TGTGCCAGCAGCGTATCACGTAGCGGGGAGCTGTTTTTT. Its translation: CASSVSRSGELFF.

The chain links TRBV5-5 to TRBJ1-1, with a tentative D call TRBD1 (6 bases). The V gene's germline CDR1 is SGHKS and CDR2 YYEKEE (reference sequence). Trimming stripped 0 bases from V and 4 bases from J, with 13 bases between. CDR3 length equals 15 residues. As DNA, the CDR3 is TGTGCCAGCAGCTTGGTGGGGGGCTCGAGCACTGAAGCTTTCTTT. This translates into CASSLVGGSSTEAFF. The complete variable domain, with remaining parts taken from reference TRBV5-5 and TRBJ1-1, reads DAGVTQSPTHLIKTRGQQVTLRCSPISGHKSVSWYQQVLGQGPQFIFQYYEKEERGRGNFPDRFSARQFPNYSSELNVNALLLGDSALYLCASSLVGGSSTEAFFGQGTRLTVV.

This rearrangement joins TRBV5-1 to TRBJ1-1; a weak D match, TRBD1 (5 bases). Germline V gene lookup returns CDR1 SGHRS and CDR2 YFSETQ. Trimming left V 2 bases short and J 1 base short, with 9 bases between. The CDR3 spans 14 residues. CDR3 sequence: CASSFDSWNTEAFF. Here the CDR3 DNA reads TGCGCCAGCAGCTTTGACAGTTGGAACACTGAAGCTTTCTTT.

This rearrangement joins TRBV19 to TRBJ2-1, with D perhaps assigned TRBD1 or TRBD2 (7 bases each). The CDR3 totals 17 residues. The germline V and J ends were trimmed by 3 bases and 4 bases, with 19 bases remaining between them. CDR1 and CDR2 from the germline V gene are LNHDA and SQIVND (reference sequence). This CDR3 is CASSMRGGDSQYNEQFF. CDR3 coding DNA: TGTGCCAGTAGTATGAGGGGAGGGGACAGTCAATACAATGAGCAGTTCTTC.

This chain joins TRBV6-5 and TRBJ1-1, with D possibly TRBD1 on 5 matching bases. V was cut by 4 bases and J by 8 bases, with 11 bases left in between. Germline V gene lookup returns CDR1 MNHEY and CDR2 SVGAGI. The CDR3 contains 12 residues. The CDR3 DNA reads TGTGCCAGCAGTTCGCCGGGGGGAGAAGCTTTCTTT. The encoded protein is CASSSPGGEAFF.

The rearrangement joins TRBV4-2 to TRBJ1-4, with 9 bases aligning to TRBD1. Germline V gives CDR1 LGHNA, CDR2 YNFKEQ. The CDR3 contains 15 residues. The J segment lost 7 bases and the V segment lost 2 bases, leaving 5 bases of the junction unmatched. The CDR3 sequence: CASSQTGTGSEKLFF. Here the CDR3 DNA reads TGTGCCAGCAGCCAAACCGGGACAGGGAGTGAAAAACTGTTTTTT.

J is TRBJ1-1 and V is TRBV6-4, with D unresolved. The V end lost 5 bases, the J end lost 4 bases, and 11 bases lay between the germline ends. The CDR3 loop spans 13 amino acids. Germline-derived CDR1 and CDR2 are MRHNA and SNTAGT. CDR3 nucleotide sequence: TGTGCCAGCAGTAAAGAACGAGGCACTGAAGCTTTCTTT. Its protein is CASSKERGTEAFF.